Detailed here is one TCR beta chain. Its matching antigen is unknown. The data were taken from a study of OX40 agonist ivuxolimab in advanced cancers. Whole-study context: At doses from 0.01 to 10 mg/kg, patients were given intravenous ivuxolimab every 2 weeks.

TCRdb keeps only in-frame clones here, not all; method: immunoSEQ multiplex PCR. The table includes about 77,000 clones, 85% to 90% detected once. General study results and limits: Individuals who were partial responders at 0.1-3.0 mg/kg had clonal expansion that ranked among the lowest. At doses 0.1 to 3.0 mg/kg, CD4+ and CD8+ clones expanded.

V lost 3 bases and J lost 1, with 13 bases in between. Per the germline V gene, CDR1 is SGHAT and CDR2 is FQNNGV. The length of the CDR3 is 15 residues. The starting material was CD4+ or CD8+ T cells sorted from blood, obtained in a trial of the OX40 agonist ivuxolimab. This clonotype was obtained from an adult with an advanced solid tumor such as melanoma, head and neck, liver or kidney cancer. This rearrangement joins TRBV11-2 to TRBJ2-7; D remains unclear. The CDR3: CASSFSSLGSYEQYF. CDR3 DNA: TGTGCCAGCAGCTTTTCTTCCCTTGGATCCTACGAGCAGTACTTC.